This is a list of T cell receptor beta chains from one sample in a study of long-term antiretroviral therapy in people with HIV. The protocol was immunoSEQ multiplex PCR, while the TCRdb copy is restricted to in-frame clones and leaves out a portion. The data hold approximately 21,000 clones, with 75% to 90% observed a single time. The starting material was unsorted PBMCs, obtained about 6.1 years after starting antiretroviral therapy. Source of these receptors: a man aged 25 to 40 with HIV. The CDR3 runs from the conserved cysteine through the conserved F or W. A D gene is named only where the DNA matches it firmly. Size tells how often a clone was seen (once, few, many) or the class of an expanded clone, and some rows leave it out.

NA,TRBV4-3,NA,TRBJ2-2,CASSQGPVGGAVTGELFF,TGCGCCAGCAGCCAAGGGCCGGTAGGGGGGGCCGTGACCGGGGAGCTGTTTTTT
TRBD1,TRBV19,NA,TRBJ1-5,CASNPGTVGQPQHF,TGTGCCAGTAACCCTGGGACAGTTGGACAGCCCCAGCATTTT
NA,TRBV9,NA,TRBJ2-3,CASSVGGGGATDTQYF,TGTGCCAGCAGCGTAGGTGGAGGGGGGGCCACAGATACGCAGTATTTT
NA,TRBV28,NA,TRBJ2-7,CASTTLWGETPYEQYF,TGTGCCAGCACCACCCTCTGGGGGGAGACCCCCTACGAGCAGTACTTC
NA,TRBV6-5,NA,TRBJ1-2,CASRLRQETNYGYTF,TGTGCCAGCAGGCTAAGACAGGAGACGAACTATGGCTACACCTTC
NA,TRBV7-2,NA,TRBJ2-7,CASSLGDRTYEQYF,TGTGCCAGCAGCTTAGGGGACCGTACCTACGAGCAGTACTTC
NA,TRBV19,NA,TRBJ1-1,CASRDRINTEAFF,TGTGCCAGTAGGGACCGCATAAACACTGAAGCTTTCTTT
NA,TRBV5-1,NA,TRBJ2-1,CASSSSGTVTYNEQFF,TGCGCCAGCAGCTCATCCGGGACGGTAACCTACAATGAGCAGTTCTTC
NA,TRBV25-1,NA,TRBJ1-3,CASSERAPESGNTIYF,TGTGCCAGCAGTGAAAGGGCCCCTGAATCTGGAAACACCATATATTTT
NA,TRBV18,NA,TRBJ1-6,CASSPSGNANSPLHF,TGTGCCAGCTCACCTTCAGGGAATGCCAATTCACCCCTCCACTTT
NA,TRBV7-9,NA,TRBJ1-1,CASIAASLNTEAFF,TGTGCCAGCATAGCGGCCAGTTTGAACACTGAAGCTTTCTTT
TRBD2,TRBV19,few,TRBJ2-1,CASSAGTTSFNEQFF,TGTGCCAGTAGTGCCGGGACTACAAGCTTTAATGAGCAGTTCTTC
NA,TRBV28,NA,TRBJ1-1,CASSYALQGAFF,TGTGCCAGCAGTTATGCTCTCCAGGGGGCTTTCTTT
TRBD2,TRBV28,NA,TRBJ2-1,CASRPSGGSPADEQFF,TGTGCCAGCAGGCCTAGCGGGGGTTCCCCAGCGGATGAGCAGTTCTTC
NA,TRBV7-9,NA,TRBJ2-7,CASRGGTGQYF,TGTGCCAGCAGGGGGGGCACCGGGCAGTACTTC
NA,TRBV10-3,NA,TRBJ2-5,CAISDGIGETQYF,TGTGCCATCAGTGACGGGATCGGAGAGACCCAGTACTTC
NA,TRBV4-3,NA,TRBJ2-6,CASSQDLAGANVLTF,TGCGCCAGCAGCCAAGATCTGGCTGGGGCCAACGTCCTGACTTTC
TRBD1,TRBV7-2,NA,TRBJ2-7,CASSLARSTGGLFSFGYEQYF,TGTGCCAGCAGCTTAGCGCGTTCTACAGGGGGCTTATTTTCTTTTGGGTACGAGCAGTACTTC
NA,TRBV15,NA,TRBJ2-5,CATSSGLVLETQYF,TGTGCCACCAGTTCCGGGCTAGTATTAGAGACCCAGTACTTC
TRBD1,TRBV5-1,NA,TRBJ2-7,CASRAWTGWEYEQYF,TGCGCCAGCAGAGCCTGGACAGGCTGGGAGTACGAGCAGTACTTC
TRBD2,TRBV7-9,NA,TRBJ2-6,CASTLLRGGSGANVLTF,TGTGCCAGCACCCTGTTGCGGGGGGGCTCTGGGGCCAACGTCCTGACTTTC
NA,TRBV7-2,NA,TRBJ1-2,CASSLDGGPYYGYTF,TGTGCCAGCAGCTTAGATGGCGGACCGTACTATGGCTACACCTTC
NA,TRBV6-6,few,TRBJ1-2,CASSRTAANYGYTF,TGTGCCAGCAGCAGGACAGCAGCTAACTATGGCTACACCTTC
NA,TRBV7-2,NA,TRBJ2-7,CASSLGTAISYEQYF,TGTGCCAGCAGCTTAGGGACCGCTATCTCCTACGAGCAGTACTTC